A single sample is the source of the 9 T cell receptor beta chains below, sequenced in a study of T cells in localized non-small cell lung cancer. The table came from immunoSEQ multiplex PCR; TCRdb's copy has only in-frame clones and leaves some out. The table includes about 82,000 clones, roughly 75% detected once. Sequenced here: PBMCs, sampled before any cancer treatment. The receptors come from a man between 40 and 75 years old with stage II squamous cell lung carcinoma.

CDR3 sequence (DNA): TGTGCCAGCAGTTCTTTCGGGACTAGCGGGAGTCAGTTCTTC. It yields the protein CASSSFGTSGSQFF. This chain joins TRBV6-5 and TRBJ2-1; 14 nucleotides agree with TRBD2. After removal of 4 bases from V and 13 bases from J, the junction contained 6 bases not matched to a gene. The CDR3 contains 14 residues. Germline V CDR1 and CDR2: MNHEY, SVGAGI.

The chain couples TRBV29-1 to TRBJ2-2, with 7 nucleotides matching TRBD1. The junction had 8 bases not matched to a gene; V was cut back by 0 bases and J by 4 bases. The CDR3 has 16 amino acids. Germline V gives CDR1 SQVTM, CDR2 ANQGSEA. CDR3: CSVEERDRDPTGELFF. The CDR3 nucleotides are TGCAGCGTTGAAGAAAGGGACAGAGACCCCACCGGGGAGCTGTTTTTT.

This clone counts as hyperexpanded. This sequence joins TRBV6-5 and TRBJ2-7; 11 bases agree with TRBD2. Germline trimming cut 6 bases from V and 3 bases from J; bases unmatched to any gene: 7. The CDR3 runs 15 residues. The germline V gene has CDR1 MNHEY and CDR2 SVGAGI. The CDR3 nucleotides read TGTGCCAGCAGACCCGGGACTAGCGGCAACTACGAGCAGTACTTC. It encodes CASRPGTSGNYEQYF.

The V call is TRBV4-2, the J call TRBJ2-3; 10 nucleotides align to TRBD2. From germline, CDR1 is LGHNA and CDR2 YNFKEQ. Unmatched junction bases numbered 14, after V lost 0 bases and J lost 5 bases. The CDR3 consists of 19 residues. The CDR3 loop reads CASSQEGGAGGLRIDTQYF. The CDR3 nucleotides read TGTGCCAGCAGCCAAGAAGGTGGAGCGGGGGGGCTTCGGATAGATACGCAGTATTTT.

The chain carries TRBV7-3 and TRBJ2-1; possible D gene TRBD2, 5 bases. Trimming removed 5 bases from V and 10 bases from J, with 15 bases in between. The CDR3 loop spans 13 amino acids. Germline-derived CDR1 and CDR2 are SGHTA and FQGTGA. CDR3 coding DNA: TGTGCCAGCAGCCAAAAGGTCCGCGGGGAGCAGTTCTTC. Amino acid sequence: CASSQKVRGEQFF.

V and J are TRBV27 and TRBJ1-4; perhaps TRBD1 as D (5 bases). CDR3 length: 14 residues. Germline V gene data show CDR1 as MNHEY and CDR2 as SMNVEV (reference sequence). V was pared by 6 bases and J by 4 bases, with 12 bases between. In nucleotides, the CDR3 is TGTGCCAGCAGCGTGGGCAGGGATAATGAAAAACTGTTTTTT. As protein: CASSVGRDNEKLFF.

The rearrangement joins TRBV19 to TRBJ2-5; D remains unclear. Trimming left V 1 base short and J 0 bases short, with 6 bases between. The germline V gene has CDR1 LNHDA and CDR2 SQIVND (reference sequence). This CDR3 is built from 14 residues. The CDR3: CASSIAQNQETQYF. In DNA form, the CDR3 reads TGTGCCAGTAGTATAGCACAGAACCAAGAGACCCAGTACTTC.

The CDR3 loop reads CAIALGTGLSTDTQYF. DNA of the CDR3: TGTGCCATCGCCCTGGGTACAGGGCTAAGCACAGATACGCAGTATTTT. V and J are TRBV5-8 and TRBJ2-3; D may be TRBD1 (6 bases). With 9 bases removed from V and 0 bases from J, the gap between germline ends came to 20 bases. The CDR3 has 16 amino acids. Germline V gives CDR1 SGHTS, CDR2 YDEGEE.

The chain recombines TRBV7-8 with TRBJ2-7, with a weak D call TRBD2 (6 bases). The CDR3 is 15 residues long. CDR1 and CDR2 from the germline V gene are SGHVS and FQNEAQ. The germline V and J ends were trimmed by 1 base and 3 bases, with 13 bases remaining between them. This CDR3 reads CASSLVGTGVYEQYF. CDR3 DNA: TGTGCCAGCAGCTTAGTTGGGACGGGGGTCTACGAGCAGTACTTC.